This TCR beta chain was found in a study of shared clonotypes between healthy human individuals. Study-wide points: The diversity represented, both genetic and in exposure history, was limited by few donors. Non-shared clonotypes had lower generation probabilities than clonotypes shared by all four sorted-subset donors.

CDR1 is SGHNT, CDR2 YENEEA, per germline. This CDR3 region has 15 residues. The input for sorted-subset replicate PCRs was around 210 ng DNA, 25,000 to 35,000 T cell genomes. Per the study methods: ImmunoSEQ sequences covered only the junction and lacked quality scores; filtering therefore differed. The table came from immunoSEQ multiplex PCR; TCRdb's copy has only in-frame clones and leaves some out. That table furnishes V, J and clone size, whereas the DNA furnished D and trimming. The sample yields around 2.5 million clones, 90% to 95% seen once. To note about this clone: Its antigen is currently unknown.

This TCR was sampled from a man aged 18 to 30 in good health. Some clones in this sample may be carry-over from other donors' samples. This chain connects TRBV11-3 to TRBJ2-5; D is unclear. The DNA end is a closer match to TRBJ2-7, so the J assignment may be wrong. Source material: naive CD4+ T cells from PBMCs. Specified subset: CD45RA+ positively selected. This CDR3 reads CASSLMRLPVDEQYF. The CDR3 coding sequence is TGTGCCAGCAGCTTAATGCGGCTGCCCGTAGACGAGCAGTACTTC.